This T cell receptor beta chain was observed in a study of blood T cell repertoires in COVID-19. In the study overall: Sites across the United States, Italy and Spain contributed samples from acute and convalescent COVID-19. PBMCs, B-cell-depleted T cells, or T cells were the source of the cDNA or gDNA that made up the material.

Sequenced by immunoSEQ multiplex PCR; TCRdb stores in-frame clones only, minus some. Seen here are about 150,000 clones, about 90% observed once, and the top ten hold 4%. The TCR comes from a woman in her 70s with acute or convalescent COVID-19. Source material: peripheral blood.

The CDR3 coding sequence is TGTGCCAGCAGCCTGACAGGGACGAGGGAGCTGTTTTTT. This translates into CASSLTGTRELFF. This chain links TRBV7-3 with TRBJ2-2; 7 bases are a match to TRBD1. The CDR3 totals 13 residues. Germline V gene sequence: CDR1 SGHTA, CDR2 FQGTGA. With V trimmed by 5 bases and J by 9 bases, 6 bases remained unmatched.